The present TCR beta chain was sequenced within a study of blood T cell repertoires in COVID-19. Trimming removed 3 bases from V and 0 bases from J, with 10 bases in between. Germline CDR1 and CDR2: LNHDA and SQIVND (reference sequence). This CDR3 contains 15 residues. Sequencing was performed with immunoSEQ multiplex PCR; in TCRdb, only in-frame clones are kept and a portion is missing. This sample has over 400,000 clones, with roughly 85% found just once. The receptor was isolated from a woman aged 30 to 39 with active or convalescent COVID-19. What was sequenced was peripheral blood. The rearrangement uses TRBV19 and TRBJ2-3, with D uncertain. The CDR3 DNA reads as TGTGCCAGTAGTATGGTTGGCTGGAGCACAGATACGCAGTATTTT. Amino acid sequence: CASSMVGWSTDTQYF.